These T cell receptor beta chains were read from a single sample in a study of blood T cell repertoires in COVID-19. TCRdb's copy holds only in-frame clones and misses some; the assay was immunoSEQ multiplex PCR. The table records almost 250,000 clones, 85% to 90% of them present only once. Specimen: PBMCs or T cells enriched from blood (not recorded which). The receptor set was obtained from a woman aged 45-59 years who had recovered from COVID-19. Each CDR3 is given with its conserved first and last residue. A D gene is named only where the DNA matches it firmly. Some rows mark clone size as missing; the rest say once, few, many or name a class of expanded clone.

J gene	V gene	D gene	clone size	CDR3 protein	CDR3 DNA
TRBJ2-3	TRBV7-2	TRBD2	.	CASSLEASGTTDTQYF	TGTGCCAGCAGCTTAGAAGCTAGCGGCACCACAGATACGCAGTATTTT
TRBJ1-3	TRBV28	.	once	CASSFQSGAGNTIYF	TGTGCCAGCAGTTTCCAGTCGGGGGCTGGAAACACCATATATTTT
TRBJ1-6	TRBV6-4	.	.	CASSVQVNSPLHF	TGTGCCAGCAGTGTCCAGGTGAATTCACCCCTCCACTTT
TRBJ1-1	TRBV29-1	.	.	CSTIERGFMNTEAFF	TGCAGCACTATTGAACGTGGTTTTATGAACACTGAAGCTTTCTTT
TRBJ2-1	TRBV5-1	.	once	CASSFPGSKDSRGASSYNEQFF	TGCGCCAGCAGCTTTCCGGGGAGTAAGGACTCCCGGGGGGCAAGCTCCTACAATGAGCAGTTCTTC
TRBJ2-7	TRBV6-5	TRBD2	.	CASSRASGVSYEQYF	TGTGCCAGCAGTCGCGCTAGCGGTGTTTCCTACGAGCAGTACTTC
TRBJ1-4	TRBV4-3	.	.	CASSQAQVGGEKLFF	TGCGCCAGCAGCCAAGCCCAGGTCGGGGGAGAAAAACTGTTTTTT
TRBJ1-1	TRBV3-1/TRBV3-2	.	.	CASSQDYTNRATEAFF	TGTGCCAGCAGCCAAGACTATACAAACAGGGCAACTGAAGCTTTCTTT
TRBJ2-2	TRBV7-6	TRBD1	.	CASSLERTGYTGELFF	TGTGCCAGCAGCTTAGAACGGACAGGGTACACCGGGGAGCTGTTTTTT
TRBJ2-4	TRBV2	.	few	CASRPPRRVGNIQYF	TGTGCCAGCAGGCCACCCCGGAGGGTAGGCAACATTCAGTACTTC
TRBJ1-1	TRBV18	.	once	CASSGAMNTEAFF	TGTGCCAGTTCAGGGGCGATGAACACTGAAGCTTTCTTT
TRBJ2-3	TRBV4-1	TRBD2	.	CASSHPVTSGPGTQYF	TGCGCCAGCAGCCACCCCGTGACTAGCGGACCGGGTACGCAGTATTTT
TRBJ2-7	TRBV7-8	TRBD1	.	CASSRDRGREQYF	TGTGCCAGCAGCCGGGACAGGGGCCGGGAGCAGTACTTC
TRBJ2-3	TRBV6-5	.	.	CASRRATQGPDTQYF	TGTGCCAGCAGACGAGCTACACAGGGTCCAGATACGCAGTATTTT
TRBJ2-2	TRBV5-1	.	.	CASSPQGSPTTGELFF	TGCGCCAGCAGCCCCCAGGGTAGCCCAACGACCGGGGAGCTGTTTTTT
TRBJ2-3	TRBV27	TRBD2	.	CASSLSLAGFTDTQYF	TGTGCCAGCAGTTTATCACTAGCGGGGTTCACAGATACGCAGTATTTT
TRBJ2-1	TRBV7-9	TRBD2	few	CASSHPISGGSYNEQFF	TGTGCCAGCAGCCATCCTATCAGCGGGGGGTCCTACAATGAGCAGTTCTTC
TRBJ1-2	TRBV2	.	.	CASSLSGAGEGFGGYTF	TGTGCCAGCAGTCTCTCGGGGGCAGGGGAGGGATTTGGTGGCTACACCTTC
TRBJ2-7	TRBV6-2/TRBV6-3	TRBD1	.	CASGPPGTAIAHEQYF	TGTGCCAGCGGCCCCCCCGGGACAGCCATTGCCCACGAGCAGTACTTC
TRBJ1-6	TRBV7-2	.	.	CASSSMEGRSPLHF	TGTGCCAGCAGCTCTATGGAGGGCCGTTCACCCCTCCACTTT
TRBJ2-2	TRBV2	TRBD2	.	CASSELAGVSGELFF	TGTGCCAGCAGTGAACTAGCGGGAGTCTCCGGGGAGCTGTTTTTT
TRBJ1-5	TRBV3-1/TRBV3-2	.	.	CASSAGMSHQPQHF	TGTGCCAGCTCCGCGGGTATGAGCCATCAGCCCCAGCATTTT
TRBJ2-3	TRBV14	.	once	CASSQATDTQYF	TGTGCCAGCAGCCAAGCGACAGATACGCAGTATTTT
TRBJ2-2	TRBV5-5	TRBD2	.	CASSPLAGASGELFF	TGTGCCAGCAGCCCGCTAGCGGGAGCGTCCGGGGAGCTGTTTTTT
TRBJ1-1	TRBV11-2	.	.	CASSSAPGLYAEAFF	TGTGCCAGCAGCTCCGCTCCAGGTTTATACGCTGAGGCTTTCTTT
TRBJ2-7	TRBV5-8	.	.	CASSLGPETYEQYF	TGTGCCAGCAGCTTGGGACCAGAGACTTACGAGCAGTACTTC
TRBJ2-1	TRBV4-2	.	few	CASSQDRDGSNEQFF	TGTGCCAGCAGCCAAGACAGGGACGGGAGCAATGAGCAGTTCTTC
TRBJ1-3	TRBV6-5	.	.	CASRTTGSGNTIYF	TGTGCCAGCAGGACAACAGGGTCTGGAAACACCATATATTTT
TRBJ1-4	TRBV6-5	.	.	CASTLTGNEKLFF	TGTGCCAGCACTTTGACAGGAAATGAAAAACTGTTTTTT
TRBJ2-7	TRBV3-1/TRBV3-2	.	.	CASSQGSTFGSYEQYF	TGTGCCAGCAGCCAAGGAAGCACTTTCGGCTCCTACGAGCAGTACTTC
TRBJ1-1	TRBV5-4	.	.	CASSRPSGGDTEAFF	TGTGCCAGCAGCCGCCCATCAGGAGGGGACACTGAAGCTTTCTTT
TRBJ2-6	TRBV30	.	.	CAWSVPGSGANVLTF	TGTGCCTGGAGTGTCCCAGGGTCCGGGGCCAACGTCCTGACTTTC